These T cell receptor beta chains were read from a single sample in a study of T cell repertoires in cytomegalovirus infection. In TCRdb, the reads were re-called with MiXCR into one record per CDR3 protein. This sample carries 180,000 or so distinct CDR3 sequences, about a sixth of them seen once, and the ten largest clones take 20% to 25%. The specimen was CD8+ T cells from PBMCs. The receptor source for this set is a human donor in good health (CMV status not recorded). Some clones in this sample may be carry-over from other donors' samples. Each CDR3 is given with its conserved first and last residue. Each record gives: J gene, D gene, clone size, V gene, CDR3 DNA, CDR3 protein. A D gene is named only where the DNA matches it firmly. Rows give clone size only sometimes, using once, few, many, or a class for an expanded clone.

TRBJ2-7,-,few,TRBV11-2,TGTGCCAGCAGCCCCCCGATGGGGGACGAGCAGTACTTC,CASSPPMGDEQYF
TRBJ2-7,-,medium-sized,TRBV7-9,TGTGCCAGCAGCCCCCCGGGGAGCTCGGACGAGCAGTACTTC,CASSPPGSSDEQYF
TRBJ2-7,-,few,TRBV2,TGTGCCAGCACCACTGGGGCAGGGCGCTACGAGCAGTACTTC,CASTTGAGRYEQYF
TRBJ1-2,-,-,TRBV2,TGTGCCAGCTATCTAAGGGGGGTTAACTATGGCTACACCTTC,CASYLRGVNYGYTF
TRBJ1-5,TRBD1,-,TRBV6-5,TGTGCCAGCAGTTCGAGACAGGGGAGCCAGCCCCAGCATTTT,CASSSRQGSQPQHF
TRBJ2-7,-,-,TRBV7-2,TGTGCCAGCAGCTTAGGCACGGGGTCAAACTACGAGCAGTACTTC,CASSLGTGSNYEQYF
TRBJ1-2,TRBD1,-,TRBV7-2,TGTGCCAGCAGCTTACTCCGACAGGGAGTTTCGAACTATGGCTACACCTTC,CASSLLRQGVSNYGYTF
TRBJ1-5,-,few,TRBV28,TGTGCCAGCATGAGGGGTTTCAATCAGCCCCAGCATTTT,CASMRGFNQPQHF
TRBJ2-7,-,-,TRBV15,TGTGCCACCAGCCCCAGATTGGCTAAAACCTACGAGCAGTACTTC,CATSPRLAKTYEQYF
TRBJ2-7,-,-,TRBV29-1,TGCAGCGTTCTGACAGGTGGGCTCTACGAGCAGTACTTC,CSVLTGGLYEQYF